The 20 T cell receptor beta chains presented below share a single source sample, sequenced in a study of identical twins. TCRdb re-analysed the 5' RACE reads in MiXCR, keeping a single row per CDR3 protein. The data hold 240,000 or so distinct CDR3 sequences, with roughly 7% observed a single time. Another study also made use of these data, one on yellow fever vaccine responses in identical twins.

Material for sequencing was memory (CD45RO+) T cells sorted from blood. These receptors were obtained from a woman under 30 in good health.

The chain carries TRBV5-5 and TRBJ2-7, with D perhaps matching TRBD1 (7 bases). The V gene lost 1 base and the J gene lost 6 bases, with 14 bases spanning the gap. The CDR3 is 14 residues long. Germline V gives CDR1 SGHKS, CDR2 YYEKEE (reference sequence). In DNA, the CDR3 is TGTGCCAGCAGCTTGTCGGGGGCAGGGGGCGAGCAGTACGTC. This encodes CASSLSGAGGEQYV.

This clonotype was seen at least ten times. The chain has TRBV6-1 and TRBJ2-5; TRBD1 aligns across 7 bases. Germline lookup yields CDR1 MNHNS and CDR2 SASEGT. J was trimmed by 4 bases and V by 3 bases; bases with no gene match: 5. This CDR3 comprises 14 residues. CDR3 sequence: CASSDLTGSETQYF. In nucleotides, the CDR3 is TGTGCCAGCAGTGACTTGACAGGGTCAGAGACCCAGTACTTC.

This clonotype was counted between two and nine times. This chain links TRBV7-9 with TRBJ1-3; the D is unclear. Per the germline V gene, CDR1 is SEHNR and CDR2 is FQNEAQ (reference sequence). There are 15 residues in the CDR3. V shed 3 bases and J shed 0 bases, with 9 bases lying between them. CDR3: CASSFQDFSGNTIYF. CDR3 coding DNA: TGTGCCAGCAGCTTCCAGGACTTCTCTGGAAACACCATATATTTT.

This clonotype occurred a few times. The CDR3 bases are TGTGCCAGCAGCCCCCCCGCGGGAGGATGGGGATACAATGAGCAGTTCTTC. This encodes CASSPPAGGWGYNEQFF. The chain has TRBV12-3 or TRBV12-4 and TRBJ2-1; 8 nucleotides match TRBD2. This CDR3 has 17 residues. Trimming removed 6 bases from V and 4 bases from J; junction bases left unmatched: 14.

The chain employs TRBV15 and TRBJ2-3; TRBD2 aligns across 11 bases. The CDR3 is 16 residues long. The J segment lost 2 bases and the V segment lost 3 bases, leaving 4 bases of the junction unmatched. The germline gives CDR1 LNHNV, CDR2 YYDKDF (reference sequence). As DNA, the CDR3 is TGTGCCACCAGCAGCCGGACTAGCGGGTACACAGATACGCAGTATTTT. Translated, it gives CATSSRTSGYTDTQYF.

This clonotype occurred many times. CDR3 loop: CSAREQGGTTGELFF. The DNA for the CDR3 is TGCAGTGCTAGAGAACAGGGGGGAACGACCGGGGAGCTGTTTTTT. The chain combines TRBV20-1 with TRBJ2-2; 8 bases match TRBD1. The CDR3 runs to 15 residues. Germline trimming cut 0 bases from V and 5 bases from J; bases unmatched to any gene: 5. Germline CDR1 DFQATT, CDR2 SNEGSKA (reference sequence).

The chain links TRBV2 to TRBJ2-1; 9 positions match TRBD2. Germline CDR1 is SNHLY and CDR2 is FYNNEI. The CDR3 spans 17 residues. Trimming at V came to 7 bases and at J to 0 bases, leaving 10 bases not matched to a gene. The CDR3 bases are TGTGCCAGCAACAAGCGCGGGGGGGATAGCTCCTACAATGAGCAGTTCTTC. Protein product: CASNKRGGDSSYNEQFF.

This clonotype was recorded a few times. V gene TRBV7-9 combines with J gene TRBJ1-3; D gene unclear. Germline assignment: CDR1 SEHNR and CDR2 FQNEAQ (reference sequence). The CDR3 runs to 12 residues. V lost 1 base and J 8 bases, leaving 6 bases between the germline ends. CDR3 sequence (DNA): TGTGCCAGCAGCTTAGACCCTTACACCATATATTTT. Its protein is CASSLDPYTIYF.

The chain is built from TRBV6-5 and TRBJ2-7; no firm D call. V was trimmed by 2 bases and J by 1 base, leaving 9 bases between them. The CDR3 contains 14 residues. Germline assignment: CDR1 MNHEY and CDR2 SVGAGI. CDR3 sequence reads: CASSYRPLSYEQYF. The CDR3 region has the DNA TGTGCCAGCAGTTACCGGCCATTGTCCTACGAGCAGTACTTC.

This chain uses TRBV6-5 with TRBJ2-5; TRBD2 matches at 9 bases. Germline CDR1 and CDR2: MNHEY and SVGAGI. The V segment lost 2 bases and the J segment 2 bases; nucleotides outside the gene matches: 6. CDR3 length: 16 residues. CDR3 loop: CASSYPAGGLQETQYF. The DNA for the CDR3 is TGTGCCAGCAGTTACCCAGCGGGGGGCCTACAAGAGACCCAGTACTTC.

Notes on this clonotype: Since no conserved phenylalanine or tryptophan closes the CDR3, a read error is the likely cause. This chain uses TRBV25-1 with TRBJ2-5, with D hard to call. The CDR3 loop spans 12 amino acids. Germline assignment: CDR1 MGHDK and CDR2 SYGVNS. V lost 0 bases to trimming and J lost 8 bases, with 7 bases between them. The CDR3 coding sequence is TGTGCCAGCAGTGAATATTTGACAACCCAGTACTCC. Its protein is CASSEYLTTQYS.

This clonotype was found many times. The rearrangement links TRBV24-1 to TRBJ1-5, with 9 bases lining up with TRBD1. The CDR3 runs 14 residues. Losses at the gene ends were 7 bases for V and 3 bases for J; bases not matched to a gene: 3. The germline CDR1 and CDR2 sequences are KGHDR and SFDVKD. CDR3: CATRGQGANQPQHF. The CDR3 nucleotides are TGTGCCACCAGGGGACAGGGCGCCAATCAGCCCCAGCATTTT.

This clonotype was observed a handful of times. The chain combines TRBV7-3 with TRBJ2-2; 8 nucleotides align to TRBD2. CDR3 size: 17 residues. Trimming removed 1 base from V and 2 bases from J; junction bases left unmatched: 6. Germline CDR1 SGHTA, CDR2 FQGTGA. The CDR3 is CASSLMSSGINTGELFF. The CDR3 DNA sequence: TGTGCCAGCAGCTTAATGAGTAGCGGGATAAACACCGGGGAGCTGTTTTTT.

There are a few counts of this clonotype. Written as DNA, the CDR3 is TGTGCCAGCAGTCCTCAGACAGGGAAGGGGGATACGGGTTCGCAGTATTTT. This translates into CASSPQTGKGDTGSQYF. The chain employs TRBV28 and TRBJ2-3; 7 bases map to TRBD1. The CDR3 has 17 amino acids. The junction had 21 bases not matched to a gene; V was cut back by 5 bases and J by 10 bases. Germline CDR1 MDHEN, CDR2 SYDVKM. Together with reference TRBV28 and TRBJ2-3, the CDR3 gives the full variable domain: DVKVTQSSRYLVKRTGEKVFLECVQDMDHENMFWYRQDPGLGLRLIYFSYDVKMKEKGDIPEGYSVSREKKERFSLILESASTNQTSMYLCASSPQTGKGDTGSQYFGPGTRLTVL.

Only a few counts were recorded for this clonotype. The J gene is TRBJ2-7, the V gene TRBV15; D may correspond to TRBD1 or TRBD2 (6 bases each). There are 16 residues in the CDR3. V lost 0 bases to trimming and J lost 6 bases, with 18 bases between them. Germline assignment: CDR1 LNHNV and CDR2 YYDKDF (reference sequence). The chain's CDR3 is CATSRDGGLGSREQYF. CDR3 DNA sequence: TGTGCCACCAGCAGAGATGGGGGGCTGGGGTCGCGCGAGCAGTACTTC.

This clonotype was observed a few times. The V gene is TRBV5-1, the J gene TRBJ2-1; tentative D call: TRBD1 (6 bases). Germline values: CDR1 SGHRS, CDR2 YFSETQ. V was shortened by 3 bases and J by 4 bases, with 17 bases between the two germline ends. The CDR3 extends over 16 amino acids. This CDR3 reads CASSYRQDIKYNEQFF. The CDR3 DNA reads TGCGCCAGCAGCTACCGACAGGACATTAAATACAATGAGCAGTTCTTC.

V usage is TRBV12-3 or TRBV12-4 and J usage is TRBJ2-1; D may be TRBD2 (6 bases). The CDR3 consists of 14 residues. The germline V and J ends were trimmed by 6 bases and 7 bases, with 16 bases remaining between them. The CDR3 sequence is CASSPRLVGNEQFF. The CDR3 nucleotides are TGTGCCAGCAGCCCGAGACTAGTTGGGAATGAGCAGTTCTTC.

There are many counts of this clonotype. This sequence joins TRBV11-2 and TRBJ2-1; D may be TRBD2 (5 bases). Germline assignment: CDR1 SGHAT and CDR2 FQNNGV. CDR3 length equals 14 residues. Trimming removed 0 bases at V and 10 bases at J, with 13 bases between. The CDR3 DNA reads TGTGCCAGCAGCTTAGATTTGAAAAGCGGAGAGCAGTTCTTC. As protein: CASSLDLKSGEQFF. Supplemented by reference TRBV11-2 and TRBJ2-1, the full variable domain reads EAGVAQSPRYKIIEKRQSVAFWCNPISGHATLYWYQQILGQGPKLLIQFQNNGVVDDSQLPKDRFSAERLKGVDSTLKIQPAKLEDSAVYLCASSLDLKSGEQFFGPGTRLTVL.

The chain's CDR3 is CASSLFKDTQYF. In DNA form, the CDR3 reads TGTGCCAGCAGTTTATTTAAAGATACGCAGTATTTT. The V call is TRBV12-3 or TRBV12-4, the J call TRBJ2-3; no firm D call. CDR3 length equals 12 residues. Deletions cut 2 bases from V and 5 bases from J, with 5 bases between.

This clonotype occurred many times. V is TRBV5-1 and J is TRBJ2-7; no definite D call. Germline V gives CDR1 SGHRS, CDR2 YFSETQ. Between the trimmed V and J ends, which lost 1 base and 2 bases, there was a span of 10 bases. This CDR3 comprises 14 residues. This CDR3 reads CASSLIAATYEQYF. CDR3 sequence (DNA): TGCGCCAGCAGCTTGATCGCAGCTACCTACGAGCAGTACTTC. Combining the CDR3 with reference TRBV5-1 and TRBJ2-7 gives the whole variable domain KAGVTQTPRYLIKTRGQQVTLSCSPISGHRSVSWYQQTPGQGLQFLFEYFSETQRNKGNFPGRFSGRQFSNSRSEMNVSTLELGDSALYLCASSLIAATYEQYFGPGTRLTVT.